This T cell receptor beta chain emerged from a study of vaccination effects on CD4 cells after COVID-19 (dated by TCRdb to between 2022 and 2023). For the wider study: Two doses of either the BNT162b2 or the mRNA-1273 mRNA SARS-CoV-2 vaccine were administered to participants. Cultures from other donors in the study were sequenced with the Oncomine TCR Beta short-read assay on an Illumina iSeq 100. SARS-CoV-2 spike-specific CD4+ TCR repertoires from before and after mRNA vaccination were compared in COVID-19 convalescent patients and in infection-naive vaccine recipients. The full study included roughly 11 COVID-19 convalescent patients and a few SARS-CoV-2-naive healthy vaccine recipients.

The ViraFEST assay stimulated PBMC with viral peptide pools and then used TCR sequencing to identify antigen-specific CD4+ T cell clonotypes by expansion. After about 9 days of culture, CD4+ T cells were isolated with the EasySep CD4+ T cell isolation kit. None of the healthy vaccine recipients had a prior SARS-CoV-2 infection, which was confirmed by nucleocapsid antibody tests that came back negative both before and after vaccination. Some 2 million PBMC per well were cultured with about 10 ug/ml peptides in IMDM containing about 5% human AB serum, about 9.7 IU/ml IL-2 and gentamicin. Half of the culture medium was replaced with fresh IL-2-containing medium on days 3 and 7. Unless noted otherwise, every peptide stimulation condition was cultured in triplicate wells. Using Ficoll-Paque Plus gradient centrifugation, PBMC were separated from whole blood and then either used fresh or cryopreserved at -140C. The overlapping peptide pools covered the spike proteins of SARS-CoV-2 as well as those of the common cold coronaviruses HCoV-NL63, HCoV-OC43 and HCoV-229E. The QIAamp micro DNA kit was used to extract genomic DNA from the cultured CD4+ T cells.

Libraries were prepared through the immunoSEQ multiplex PCR assay. DNA from the cultured, isolated CD4+ T cells was subjected to TCR beta CDR3 sequencing. The published analysis was carried out like this. Non-productive TCR sequences were discarded, and reads were trimmed to the CDR3 region, with only CDR3s of 7 or more amino acids retained. Antigen-specific clonotypes were identified with the MANAFEST web app by comparing expansion in peptide wells against reference cultures. For clones to be considered positive, expansion at FDR<0.05 versus reference and all other wells, an odds ratio above 5, and a frequency above 0.1% in two replicate wells were required. Cross-reactive clonotypes were defined as significantly expanded in SARS-CoV-2 spike wells and in at least one common cold coronavirus spike condition. Levenshtein distance calculated with the stringdist R package was used to assess CDR3 similarity, and unrooted trees were constructed with ape in R 3.6.1. Not all clones reach the TCRdb copy of this immuneACCESS table, which keeps in-frame sequences only. Checked studies attribute under half of the gap to unresolved V genes and leave the rest unexplained. V and J calls and clone size follow that table, whereas D and trimming were derived from the DNA. This sample holds tens of thousands of clones; roughly 76% were observed only once. About 2.7% of the sample is taken by the ten largest.

The germline V gene gives CDR1 as KGHSH and CDR2 as LQKENI. V and J are truncated by 5 bases and 0 bases respectively, leaving an intervening sequence of 8 bases. The CDR3 starts with the cysteine, ends with the phenylalanine, and has 15 residues. Only the CDR3 DNA is retained, 45 bases long and in frame from the first base. Paper-wide results and their limitations: Marked clonal contraction was observed in both infection-induced and vaccine-induced clones at late post-vaccination timepoints, consistent with waning T cell responses. Only a small number of convalescent patients were included, and no early post-infection timepoints were available, which limited the study. Among healthy vaccine recipients, nearly all vaccine-induced clones were SARS-CoV-2 mono-reactive, and just 1 of 255 was cross-reactive with common cold coronaviruses.

This clone was observed a single time. Its antigen is not yet known. No quality values exist for individual bases; no much larger clone is one base distant. The sequences come from CD4+ T cells from PBMCs cultured with HCoV-229E spike peptides, collected before COVID-19 vaccination. Read against the paper, the sample's cell subset or site label means: HCoV-229E spike overlapping peptide pool stimulation. Recombination connected TRBV18 to TRBJ2-6; the D gene remains uncertain. The source of this sequence is a human donor who received a COVID-19 vaccine. The bases read TGTGCCAGCTCAGCAGAGACCTCTGGGGCCAACGTCCTGACTTTC. This encodes CASSAETSGANVLTF.